This T cell receptor (beta chain) was sequenced for a study of cytomegalovirus exposure and HLA in healthy donors. Of note for this clone: As yet, its antigen is unknown.

Study-level findings and limits: Certain sequence variants were highly shared and formed a cluster, and this cluster was likely a sequencing artifact.

The CDR3 extends over 14 amino acids. V lost 6 bases to trimming and J lost 9 bases; unmatched junction nucleotides: 12. Germline loops: CDR1 SQVTM, CDR2 ANQGSEA. A multiplex PCR was run with 60 Vbeta primers and 13 Jbeta primers. In the original processing: Later work found 74 million or so unique TCR beta chains, with 10 million to 14 million shared. Produced via immunoSEQ multiplex PCR; TCRdb's table is partial and in-frame only. Clone size and V and J calls were adopted from that table, with D and trimming inferred from the DNA. The data contain under 200,000 clones, 80% to 90% of them singletons.

This clonotype was obtained from a young man in good health and CMV-seropositive. Sequenced sample: PBMCs. The genes are TRBV29-1 and TRBJ2-1; 9 nucleotides match TRBD2. CDR3 nucleotide sequence: TGCAGCGTCCTGCGGGGGGGGACCGAGAGTGAGCAGTTCTTC. Translated: CSVLRGGTESEQFF.